These 32 T cell receptor beta chains originate from one sample sequenced in a study of spatial heterogeneity in lung cancer. General study findings and limits: It was found that expanded intratumoral alpha and beta TCR counts tracked tumor mutation counts.

One entry per CDR3 protein, called by TCRdb with MiXCR from the 5' RACE reads. The table lists about 9,900 distinct CDR3 sequences, over 6% of them singletons. Time point meaning: sample taken at primary tumor resection. The antigens of these receptors remain unknown. The sequenced sample was lung tumor tissue, obtained at surgery. Receptor source: a female donor with early-stage non-small cell lung cancer.

This clonotype was counted a few times. The CDR3 sequence is CASSLSPGGAEQFF. CDR3 DNA sequence: TGTGCCAGCAGCTTAAGCCCAGGGGGCGCAGAGCAGTTCTTC. This chain connects TRBV11-1 to TRBJ2-1, with TRBD1 matching over 8 bases. CDR3 size: 14 residues. Germline V gene lookup returns CDR1 SGHAT and CDR2 FQDESV (reference sequence). V shed 2 bases and J 10 bases; nucleotides not matched to a gene: 7.

There are many counts of this clonotype. The CDR3 sequence is CASRSSLAGVEQFF. CDR3 DNA: TGTGCCAGCAGAAGTTCTCTAGCGGGAGTTGAGCAGTTCTTC. The genes are TRBV6-5 and TRBJ2-1; 10 bases match TRBD2. Germline-derived CDR1 and CDR2 are MNHEY and SVGAGI. The CDR3 extends over 14 amino acids. Trimming cost V 6 bases and J 9 bases; bases outside gene matches: 8.

This chain connects TRBV9 to TRBJ1-6; no clear D gene. CDR3 length: 15 amino acids. CDR1 SGDLS and CDR2 YYNGEE come from the germline V gene. Between the trimmed V and J ends, which lost 0 bases and 9 bases, there was a span of 13 bases. This chain's CDR3 is CASSVVDEMGSPLHF. In nucleotides, the CDR3 is TGTGCCAGCAGCGTAGTGGACGAGATGGGTTCACCCCTCCACTTT.

By share, this clonotype ranks as medium-sized (0.01 to 0.1%). The rearrangement joins TRBV12-3 or TRBV12-4 to TRBJ1-5; D is undetermined. The CDR3 is made up of 12 amino acids. Deletions cut 4 bases from V and 11 bases from J, with 12 bases between. The CDR3 coding sequence is TGTGCCAGCAGTTCCCAAGGATGGGCCCAGCATTTT. Translated: CASSSQGWAQHF.

Sample share makes this clonotype medium-sized (0.01 to 0.1%). The V gene is TRBV19, the J gene TRBJ2-1; either TRBD1 or TRBD2 may fit D (5 bases each). Germline lookup yields CDR1 LNHDA and CDR2 SQIVND (reference sequence). V was trimmed by 7 bases and J by 2 bases, leaving 12 bases between them. The CDR3 spans 14 residues. As DNA, the CDR3 is TGTGCCAGTAATTCAGGGAGTACCTACAATGAGCAGTTCTTC. Translation: CASNSGSTYNEQFF.

The table lists this clonotype with many counts. This sequence joins TRBV3-1 and TRBJ2-7; D is unresolved. Germline CDR1 is LGHDT and CDR2 is YNNKEL (reference sequence). With 1 base removed from V and 1 base from J, the gap between germline ends came to 14 bases. The CDR3 extends over 16 amino acids. CDR3 in amino acids: CASSQGPSQESYEQYF. In nucleotides, the CDR3 is TGTGCCAGCAGCCAAGGGCCCTCGCAAGAATCCTACGAGCAGTACTTC.

V and J are TRBV12-3 or TRBV12-4 and TRBJ1-6, with a weak D call TRBD1 (6 bases). Trimming stripped 1 base from V and 9 bases from J, with 13 bases between. The CDR3 spans 15 residues. CDR3 amino acids: CASSLGPGASSPLHF. The CDR3 DNA sequence: TGTGCCAGCAGTTTAGGTCCAGGGGCCAGTTCACCCCTCCACTTT.

In its sample, this clonotype was seen a few times. The DNA of the CDR3 is TGTGCCAGTAGGACCTCAAGACAGCTTGAAGCTTTCTTT. Translated: CASRTSRQLEAFF. The chain employs TRBV19 and TRBJ1-1; D might be TRBD1 (5 bases). Trimming removed 6 bases at V and 7 bases at J, with 15 bases between. The CDR3 extends over 13 amino acids. Germline V CDR1 and CDR2: LNHDA, SQIVND (reference sequence).

This clonotype occurred a few times. The rearrangement links TRBV27 to TRBJ2-4, with 7 bases matching TRBD1. Germline V gene sequence: CDR1 MNHEY, CDR2 SMNVEV (reference sequence). V dropped 2 bases and J dropped 7; count of bases not matched to a gene: 2. The CDR3 is 13 amino acids. CDR3 bases: TGTGCCAGCAGTTTAAGGGGGCAGAACATTCAGTACTTC. Protein: CASSLRGQNIQYF.

This clonotype was detected ten times or more. The chain carries TRBV28 and TRBJ2-3, with 7 bases that match TRBD1. With 5 bases clipped from V and 0 bases from J, the junction kept 8 bases outside the gene matches. CDR3 length: 16 amino acids. Germline-derived CDR1 and CDR2 are MDHEN and SYDVKM. The CDR3 protein is CASSAPGQPSTDTQYF. The DNA of the CDR3 is TGTGCCAGCAGTGCTCCGGGACAGCCTAGCACAGATACGCAGTATTTT.

This sequence joins TRBV28 and TRBJ2-3; D gene ambiguous. The CDR3 has 15 amino acids. V was pared by 4 bases and J by 4 bases, with 15 bases between. Germline V gene sequence: CDR1 MDHEN, CDR2 SYDVKM. The CDR3 bases are TGTGCCAGCAGTTCCCTCGGCCTGGAATCAGATACGCAGTATTTT. This translates into CASSSLGLESDTQYF.

This clonotype was seen ten or more times. The chain is built from TRBV6-6 and TRBJ2-7; no clear D. Trimming removed 5 bases at V and 6 bases at J, with 11 bases between. The CDR3 runs 12 residues. Looked up from germline, CDR1 is MNHNY and CDR2 is SVGAGI (reference sequence). This chain's CDR3 is CASSPTSSEQYF. The CDR3 coding sequence is TGTGCCAGCAGTCCAACGTCAAGCGAGCAGTACTTC.

This chain links TRBV3-1 with TRBJ2-3; D gene unclear. The CDR3 extends over 16 amino acids. From germline, CDR1 is LGHDT and CDR2 YNNKEL (reference sequence). V lost 0 bases and J lost 4, with 14 bases in between. The CDR3 DNA reads as TGTGCCAGCAGCCAAGATCGATCCAGTCGGGCAGATACGCAGTATTTT. Translation: CASSQDRSSRADTQYF.

This clonotype was observed a few times. The genes are TRBV4-3 and TRBJ2-2; 10 nucleotides match TRBD2. The CDR3 consists of 20 residues. CDR1 and CDR2 (germline): LGHNA, YSLEER. V lost 0 bases and J lost 2; bases outside the gene matches: 12. In DNA, the CDR3 is TGCGCCAGCAGCCAAGACGCGGGGCTAGCGGGGGCCTCAAACACCGGGGAGCTGTTTTTT. Its protein product is CASSQDAGLAGASNTGELFF.

The V gene is TRBV2, the J gene TRBJ2-1; 10 nucleotides line up with TRBD2. The CDR3 is 14 amino acids. V shed 1 base, J shed 12 bases, and the junction held 6 bases outside the gene matches. From germline, CDR1 is SNHLY and CDR2 FYNNEI. The DNA for the CDR3 is TGTGCCAGCAGTGAAGGGCTAGCGGGAGTGGCGCAGTTCTTC. Protein sequence: CASSEGLAGVAQFF. The full variable domain, completed using reference TRBV2 and TRBJ2-1, is EPEVTQTPSHQVTQMGQEVILRCVPISNHLYFYWYRQILGQKVEFLVSFYNNEISEKSEIFDDQFSVERPDGSNFTLKIRSTKLEDSAMYFCASSEGLAGVAQFFGPGTRLTVL.

This clonotype is medium-sized. This rearrangement joins TRBV15 to TRBJ2-3; D is uncertain. Between the trimmed V and J ends, which lost 6 bases and 3 bases, there was a span of 10 bases. The CDR3 has 13 amino acids. Germline V gene lookup returns CDR1 LNHNV and CDR2 YYDKDF (reference sequence). Written as DNA, the CDR3 is TGTGCCACCAGTCGGATAAGGACAGATACGCAGTATTTT. It is translated as CATSRIRTDTQYF.

In its sample, this clonotype was seen a few times. The V call is TRBV5-1, the J call TRBJ1-1; no clear D. The germline V and J ends were trimmed by 2 bases and 2 bases, with 13 bases remaining between them. The germline gives CDR1 SGHRS, CDR2 YFSETQ. The CDR3 length is 15 residues. The CDR3 DNA reads TGCGCCAGCAGCTTCACCTCTACAGCTAACACTGAAGCTTTCTTT. Translation gives CASSFTSTANTEAFF.

The chain uses TRBV28 and TRBJ1-2; TRBD1 is a possible D gene (5 bases). With 6 bases removed from V and 4 bases from J, the gap between germline ends came to 12 bases. This CDR3 region has 13 residues. In germline, CDR1 is MDHEN, CDR2 SYDVKM. The CDR3 is CASSPRGGYGYTF. The CDR3 DNA reads as TGTGCCAGCAGCCCGCGGGGCGGCTATGGCTACACCTTC.

This sequence joins TRBV29-1 and TRBJ1-1, with D hard to call. CDR3 length equals 14 residues. The germline V and J ends were trimmed by 3 bases and 3 bases, with 14 bases remaining between them. The germline V gene has CDR1 SQVTM and CDR2 ANQGSEA. The CDR3 bases are TGCAGCGTTGACTCGAGCGCGTCCGACACTGAAGCTTTCTTT. It yields the protein CSVDSSASDTEAFF.

This clonotype appeared many times. The chain joins TRBV6-6 to TRBJ2-7; 11 nucleotides match TRBD1. CDR3 size: 18 residues. Germline CDR1 reads MNHNY; CDR2 reads SVGAGI (reference sequence). The J segment lost 4 bases and the V segment lost 2 bases, leaving 13 bases of the junction unmatched. The CDR3 sequence is CASSYRSADRGRGYEQYF. The CDR3 DNA is TGTGCCAGCAGTTACAGGTCGGCGGACAGGGGGCGCGGGTACGAGCAGTACTTC.

This clonotype is medium-sized (0.01 to 0.1%) in the sample. The V and J genes are TRBV15 and TRBJ1-5; D is unclear. The germline CDR1 and CDR2 sequences are LNHNV and YYDKDF (reference sequence). V was shortened by 1 base and J by 3 bases, with 7 bases between the two germline ends. CDR3 size: 14 residues. The CDR3 sequence: CATSRAGNNQPQHF. CDR3 DNA sequence: TGTGCCACCAGCAGAGCGGGGAACAATCAGCCCCAGCATTTT.

This clonotype was detected ten times or more. The rearrangement uses TRBV6-1 and TRBJ2-1; the match to TRBD2 covers 13 bases. The CDR3 consists of 15 residues. Per germline, CDR1 MNHNS and CDR2 SASEGT. V gave up 1 base and J gave up 6 bases; unmatched junction bases: 0. The CDR3 protein is CASSEGTSGSNEQFF. The CDR3 DNA follows: TGTGCCAGCAGTGAAGGGACTAGCGGGAGCAATGAGCAGTTCTTC.

As regards this clonotype: Being one base from a much bigger clone, this may be a read error. J is TRBJ2-5 and V is TRBV4-2; D might be TRBD2 (6 bases). V lost 4 bases to trimming and J lost 1 base, with 10 bases between them. From germline, CDR1 is LGHNA and CDR2 YNFKEQ. CDR3 length equals 14 residues. The CDR3 sequence is CASSPPGAQETQYF. Written as DNA, the CDR3 is TGTGCCAGCAGCCCTCCGGGAGCCCAAGAGACCCAGTACTTC.

The chain uses TRBV11-2 and TRBJ1-5; 10 bases match TRBD1. Trimming at V came to 3 bases and at J to 5 bases, leaving 1 base not matched to a gene. The CDR3 runs 14 residues. Germline lookup yields CDR1 SGHAT and CDR2 FQNNGV. DNA of the CDR3: TGTGCCAGCAGCTTGGACAGGGGGGATCAGCCCCAGCATTTT. Translation: CASSLDRGDQPQHF.

The CDR3: CASSLGTGGSYNEQFF. Here the CDR3 DNA reads TGTGCCAGCAGCTTAGGAACAGGGGGGTCCTACAATGAGCAGTTCTTC. J is TRBJ2-1 and V is TRBV7-2, with 8 bases fitting TRBD1. The CDR3 runs to 16 residues. V shed 1 base, J shed 1 base, and the junction held 3 bases outside the gene matches. CDR1 and CDR2 from the germline V gene are SGHTA and FQGNSA. The full variable domain, with the rest looked up from reference TRBV7-2 and TRBJ2-1, is GAGVSQSPSNKVTEKGKDVELRCDPISGHTALYWYRQSLGQGLEFLIYFQGNSAPDKSGLPSDRFSAERTGGSVSTLTIQRTQQEDSAVYLCASSLGTGGSYNEQFFGPGTRLTVL.

This clonotype was seen a few times. This rearrangement joins TRBV6-5 to TRBJ1-2; D is undetermined. V lost 2 bases and J lost 5, with 9 bases in between. Germline loops: CDR1 MNHEY, CDR2 SVGAGI. The CDR3 sequence is 13 residues long. The CDR3 nucleotides read TGTGCCAGCAGTTACGGGGATCGATATGGCTACACCTTC. This codes for CASSYGDRYGYTF.

CDR3: CASSQSARGARNTIYF. For the CDR3, the DNA is TGCGCCAGCAGCCAGTCCGCTAGGGGGGCGAGAAACACCATATATTTT. This chain joins TRBV4-3 and TRBJ1-3; weak D call: TRBD1 (6 bases). V lost 3 bases and J 5 bases, leaving 17 bases between the germline ends. CDR1 LGHNA and CDR2 YSLEER come from the germline V gene. The CDR3 loop spans 16 amino acids.

By sample share, this clonotype is medium-sized. The V and J genes are TRBV20-1 and TRBJ2-7, with TRBD1 matching over 7 bases. Germline V CDR1 and CDR2: DFQATT, SNEGSKA (reference sequence). The CDR3 sequence is 14 residues long. J lost 6 bases, V lost 0 bases, and 8 bases had no gene match. The CDR3 DNA reads TGCAGTGCTAGAGATCTCGACAGGGTCAGCGAGCAGTACTTC. It codes for CSARDLDRVSEQYF.

This chain links TRBV5-6 with TRBJ2-5, with no clear D. The CDR3 has 13 residues. Germline V lookup: CDR1 SGHDT, CDR2 YYEEEE. Between the trimmed V and J ends, which lost 2 bases and 3 bases, there was a span of 8 bases. CDR3 protein: CASSFMMKETQYF. The CDR3 DNA sequence: TGTGCCAGCAGCTTCATGATGAAAGAGACCCAGTACTTC.

The J gene is TRBJ1-1, the V gene TRBV7-2; D is possibly TRBD1 (5 bases). V shed 5 bases and J shed 4 bases, with 14 bases lying between them. The CDR3 length is 14 residues. CDR1 and CDR2 (germline): SGHTA, FQGNSA. In DNA form, the CDR3 reads TGTGCCAGCAGCCCGGTTGAGGGGTTCACTGAAGCTTTCTTT. Protein: CASSPVEGFTEAFF.

This clonotype appeared a few times. The rearrangement joins TRBV7-8 to TRBJ2-7; D possibly uses TRBD1 or TRBD2 (5 bases each). The ends were cut back, 1 base at V and 2 bases at J, with 9 bases in the middle. Per germline, CDR1 SGHVS and CDR2 FQNEAQ. This CDR3 is 14 amino acids long. CDR3: CASSLGGTPYEQYF. CDR3 DNA: TGTGCCAGCAGCTTAGGAGGGACCCCCTACGAGCAGTACTTC.

In this sample, this clonotype turned up a few times. At one end, the junction sequence differs from germline, possibly due to a read error. This chain joins TRBV27 and TRBJ2-1; possible D gene TRBD2, 6 bases. Germline CDR1 MNHEY, CDR2 SMNVEV (reference sequence). This CDR3 spans 15 amino acids. DNA for the CDR3: TGTGCCAACAGTTCCGTCGGGACTCTATACAATGAGCAGTTCTTC. Amino acid sequence: CANSSVGTLYNEQFF.